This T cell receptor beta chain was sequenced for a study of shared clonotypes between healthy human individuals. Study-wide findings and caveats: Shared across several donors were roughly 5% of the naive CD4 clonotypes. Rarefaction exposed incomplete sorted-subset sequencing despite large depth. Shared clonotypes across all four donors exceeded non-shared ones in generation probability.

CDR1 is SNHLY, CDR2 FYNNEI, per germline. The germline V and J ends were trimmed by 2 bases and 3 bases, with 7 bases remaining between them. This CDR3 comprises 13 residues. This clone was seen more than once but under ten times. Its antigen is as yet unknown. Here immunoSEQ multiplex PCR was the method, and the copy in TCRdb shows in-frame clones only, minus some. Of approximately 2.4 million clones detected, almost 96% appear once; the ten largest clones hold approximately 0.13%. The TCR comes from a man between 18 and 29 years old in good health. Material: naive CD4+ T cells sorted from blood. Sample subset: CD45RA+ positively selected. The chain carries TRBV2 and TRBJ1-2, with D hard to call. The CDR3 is CASSEYGDYGYTF. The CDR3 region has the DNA TGTGCCAGCAGTGAATACGGAGACTATGGCTACACCTTC.